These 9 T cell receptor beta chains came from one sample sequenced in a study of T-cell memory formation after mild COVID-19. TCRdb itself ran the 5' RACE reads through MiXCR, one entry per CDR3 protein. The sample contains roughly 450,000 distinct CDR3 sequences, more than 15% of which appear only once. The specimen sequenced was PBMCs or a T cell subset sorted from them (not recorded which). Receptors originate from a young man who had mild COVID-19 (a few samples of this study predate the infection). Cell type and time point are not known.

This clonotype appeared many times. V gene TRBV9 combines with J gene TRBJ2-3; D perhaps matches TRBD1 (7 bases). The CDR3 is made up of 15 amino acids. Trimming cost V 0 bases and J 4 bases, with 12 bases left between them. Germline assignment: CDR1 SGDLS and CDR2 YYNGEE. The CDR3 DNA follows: TGTGCCAGCAGCGTAGCAACAGGGGAGGCAGATACGCAGTATTTT. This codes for CASSVATGEADTQYF.

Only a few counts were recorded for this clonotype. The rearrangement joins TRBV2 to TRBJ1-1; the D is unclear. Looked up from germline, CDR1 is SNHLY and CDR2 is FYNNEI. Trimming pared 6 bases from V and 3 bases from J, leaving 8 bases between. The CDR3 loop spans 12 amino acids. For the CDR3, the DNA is TGTGCCAGCAGGGGCATGGACACTGAAGCTTTCTTT. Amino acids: CASRGMDTEAFF.

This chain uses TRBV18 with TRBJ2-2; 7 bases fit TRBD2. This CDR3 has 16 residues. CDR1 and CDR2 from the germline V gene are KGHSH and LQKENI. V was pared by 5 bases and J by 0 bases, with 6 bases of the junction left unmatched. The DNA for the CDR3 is TGTGCCAGCTCAAGCAGCGGGACGACGAACACCGGGGAGCTGTTTTTT. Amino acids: CASSSSGTTNTGELFF. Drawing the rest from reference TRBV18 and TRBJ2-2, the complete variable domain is NAGVMQNPRHLVRRRGQEARLRCSPMKGHSHVYWYRQLPEEGLKFMVYLQKENIIDESGMPKERFSAEFPKEGPSILRIQQVVRGDSAAYFCASSSSGTTNTGELFFGEGSRLTVL.

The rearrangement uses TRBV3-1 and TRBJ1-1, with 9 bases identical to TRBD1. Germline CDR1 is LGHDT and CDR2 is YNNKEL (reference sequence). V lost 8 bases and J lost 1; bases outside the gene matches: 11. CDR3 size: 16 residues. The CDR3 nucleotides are TGTGCCAGCGCGAAATCTGGGGGACAGGGGAACACTGAAGCTTTCTTT. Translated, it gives CASAKSGGQGNTEAFF. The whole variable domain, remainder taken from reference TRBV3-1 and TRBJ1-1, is DTAVSQTPKYLVTQMGNDKSIKCEQNLGHDTMYWYKQDSKKFLKIMFSYNNKELIINETVPNRFSPKSPDKAHLNLHINSLELGDSAVYFCASAKSGGQGNTEAFFGQGTRLTVV.

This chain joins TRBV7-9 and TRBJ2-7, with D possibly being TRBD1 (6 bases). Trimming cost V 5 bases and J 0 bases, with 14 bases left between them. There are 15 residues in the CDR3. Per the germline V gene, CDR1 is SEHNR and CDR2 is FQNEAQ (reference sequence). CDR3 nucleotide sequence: TGTGCCAGCAGCGACCCAGGACAGAACTCCTACGAGCAGTACTTC. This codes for CASSDPGQNSYEQYF.

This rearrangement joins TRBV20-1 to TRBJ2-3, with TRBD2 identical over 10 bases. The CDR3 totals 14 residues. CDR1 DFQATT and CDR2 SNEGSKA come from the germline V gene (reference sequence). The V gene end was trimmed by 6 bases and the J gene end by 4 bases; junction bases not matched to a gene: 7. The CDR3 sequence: CSAEREGVADTQYF. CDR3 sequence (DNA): TGCAGTGCCGAGCGGGAGGGGGTCGCAGATACGCAGTATTTT.

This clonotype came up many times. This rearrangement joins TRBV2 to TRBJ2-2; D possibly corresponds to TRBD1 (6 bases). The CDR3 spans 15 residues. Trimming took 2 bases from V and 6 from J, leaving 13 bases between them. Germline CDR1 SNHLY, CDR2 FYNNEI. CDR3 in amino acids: CASSEQGQGSGELFF. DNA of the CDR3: TGTGCCAGCAGTGAACAGGGCCAGGGGTCCGGGGAGCTGTTTTTT.

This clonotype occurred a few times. CDR3 sequence reads: CASSSSGDLSTGELFF. CDR3 nucleotides: TGTGCCAGCAGCTCGAGCGGGGATCTTAGCACCGGGGAGCTGTTTTTT. The chain employs TRBV6-2 or TRBV6-3 and TRBJ2-2; 7 nucleotides align to TRBD2. Germline CDR1 is MNHEY and CDR2 is SVGEGT. This CDR3 spans 16 amino acids. With V trimmed by 6 bases and J by 4 bases, 11 bases remained unmatched.

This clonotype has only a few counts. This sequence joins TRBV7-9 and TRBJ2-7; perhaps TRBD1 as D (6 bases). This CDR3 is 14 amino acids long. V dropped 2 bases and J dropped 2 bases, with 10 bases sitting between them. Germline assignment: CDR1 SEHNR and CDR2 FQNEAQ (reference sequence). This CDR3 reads CASSLQGMAYEQYF. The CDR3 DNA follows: TGTGCCAGCAGCTTACAGGGGATGGCCTACGAGCAGTACTTC.